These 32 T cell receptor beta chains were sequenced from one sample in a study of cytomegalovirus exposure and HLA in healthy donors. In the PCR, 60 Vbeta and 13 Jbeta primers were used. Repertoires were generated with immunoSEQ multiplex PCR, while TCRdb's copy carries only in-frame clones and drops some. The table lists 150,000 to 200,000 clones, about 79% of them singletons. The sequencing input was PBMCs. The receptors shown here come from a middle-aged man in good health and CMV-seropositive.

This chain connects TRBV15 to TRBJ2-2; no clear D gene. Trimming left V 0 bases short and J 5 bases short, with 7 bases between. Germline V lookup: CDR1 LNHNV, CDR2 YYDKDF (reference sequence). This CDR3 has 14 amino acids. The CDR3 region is CATSRDLATGELFF. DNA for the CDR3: TGTGCCACCAGCAGAGATTTAGCAACCGGGGAGCTGTTTTTT.

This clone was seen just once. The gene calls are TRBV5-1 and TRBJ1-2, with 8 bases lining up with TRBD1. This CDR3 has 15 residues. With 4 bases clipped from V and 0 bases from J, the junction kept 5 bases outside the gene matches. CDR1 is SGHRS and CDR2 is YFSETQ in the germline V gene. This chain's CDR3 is CASSHLTGANYGYTF. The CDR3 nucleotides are TGCGCCAGCAGCCACCTGACAGGGGCTAACTATGGCTACACCTTC.

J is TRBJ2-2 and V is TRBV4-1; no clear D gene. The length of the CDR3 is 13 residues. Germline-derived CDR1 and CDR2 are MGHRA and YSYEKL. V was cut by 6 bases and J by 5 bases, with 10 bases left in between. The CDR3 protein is CASSHSRTGELFF. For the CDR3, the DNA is TGCGCCAGCAGTCACAGCAGGACCGGGGAGCTGTTTTTT.

The CDR3 nucleotides read TGTGCCAGCAGCTTATGGACTAGCGGGGGCCACAATGAGCAGTTCTTC. Translation: CASSLWTSGGHNEQFF. This chain uses TRBV7-6 with TRBJ2-1; 13 bases are shared with TRBD2. Trimming took 2 bases from V and 5 from J; bases not matched to a gene: 3. Germline V gene lookup returns CDR1 SGHVS and CDR2 FNYEAQ. The CDR3 totals 16 residues.

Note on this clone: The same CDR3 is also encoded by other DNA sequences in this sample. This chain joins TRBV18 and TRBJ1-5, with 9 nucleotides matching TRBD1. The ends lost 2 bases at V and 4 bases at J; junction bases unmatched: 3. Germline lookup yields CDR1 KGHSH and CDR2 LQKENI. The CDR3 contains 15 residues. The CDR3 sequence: CASSPGTGNNQPQHF. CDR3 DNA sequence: TGTGCCAGCTCACCAGGGACAGGGAATAATCAGCCCCAGCATTTT.

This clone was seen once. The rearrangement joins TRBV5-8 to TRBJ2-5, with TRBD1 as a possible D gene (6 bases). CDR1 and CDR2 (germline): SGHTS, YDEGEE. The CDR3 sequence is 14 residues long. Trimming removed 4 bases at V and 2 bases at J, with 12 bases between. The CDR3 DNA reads TGTGCCAGCAGCCCCGGACAGACTCAAGAGACCCAGTACTTC. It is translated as CASSPGQTQETQYF.

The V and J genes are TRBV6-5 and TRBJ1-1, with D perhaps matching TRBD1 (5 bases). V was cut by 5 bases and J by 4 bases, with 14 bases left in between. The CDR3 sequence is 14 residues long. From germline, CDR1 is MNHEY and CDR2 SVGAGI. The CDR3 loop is CASSEPGLATEAFF. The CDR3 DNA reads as TGTGCCAGCAGTGAACCGGGACTTGCCACTGAAGCTTTCTTT.

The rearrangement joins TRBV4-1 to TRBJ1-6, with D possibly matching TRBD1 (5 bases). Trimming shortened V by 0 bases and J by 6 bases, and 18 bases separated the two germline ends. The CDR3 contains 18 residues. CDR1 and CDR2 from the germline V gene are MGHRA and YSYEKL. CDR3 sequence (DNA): TGCGCCAGCAGCCAAGAGTCAGAGGGCTGGGGACTTAATTCACCCCTCCACTTT. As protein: CASSQESEGWGLNSPLHF.

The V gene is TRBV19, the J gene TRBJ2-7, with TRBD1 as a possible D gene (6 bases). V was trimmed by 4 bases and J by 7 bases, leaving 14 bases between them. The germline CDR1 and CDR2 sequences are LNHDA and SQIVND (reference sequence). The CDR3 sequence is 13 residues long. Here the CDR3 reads CASSTPDSMEQYF. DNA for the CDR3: TGTGCCAGTAGTACACCGGACAGTATGGAGCAGTACTTC.

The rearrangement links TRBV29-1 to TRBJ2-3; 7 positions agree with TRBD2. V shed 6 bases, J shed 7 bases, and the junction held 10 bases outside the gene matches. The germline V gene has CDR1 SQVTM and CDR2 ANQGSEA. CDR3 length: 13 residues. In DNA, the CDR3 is TGCAGCGTGGAGACTAGCTTGACGCATACGCAGTATTTT. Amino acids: CSVETSLTHTQYF.

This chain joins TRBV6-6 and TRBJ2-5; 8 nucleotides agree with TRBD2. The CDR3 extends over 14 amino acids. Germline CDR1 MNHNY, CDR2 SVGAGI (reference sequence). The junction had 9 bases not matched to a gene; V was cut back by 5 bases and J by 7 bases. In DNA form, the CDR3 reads TGTGCCAGCAGTAAAGCGGGAGCCAAGGGGACCCAGTACTTC. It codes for CASSKAGAKGTQYF.

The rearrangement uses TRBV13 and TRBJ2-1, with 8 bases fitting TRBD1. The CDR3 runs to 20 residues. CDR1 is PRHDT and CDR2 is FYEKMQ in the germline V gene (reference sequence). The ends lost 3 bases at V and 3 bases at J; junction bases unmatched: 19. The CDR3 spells CASSFRLGAWTGRNYNEQFF. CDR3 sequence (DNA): TGTGCCAGCAGCTTCCGACTAGGCGCGTGGACAGGGAGAAACTACAATGAGCAGTTCTTC.

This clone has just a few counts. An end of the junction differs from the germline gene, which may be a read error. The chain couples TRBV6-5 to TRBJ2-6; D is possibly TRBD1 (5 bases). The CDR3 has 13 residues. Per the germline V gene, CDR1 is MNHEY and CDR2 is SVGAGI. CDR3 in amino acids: CASSYSGANGLTF. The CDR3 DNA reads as TGTGCCAGCAGTTACTCTGGGGCCAACGGCCTGACTTTC.

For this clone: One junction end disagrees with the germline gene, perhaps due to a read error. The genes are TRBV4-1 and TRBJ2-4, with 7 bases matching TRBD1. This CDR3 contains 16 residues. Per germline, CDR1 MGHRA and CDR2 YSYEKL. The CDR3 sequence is CASSQQTGARWNSQYF. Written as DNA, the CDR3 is TGCGCCAGCAGCCAACAAACAGGGGCGCGGTGGAACAGTCAGTACTTC.

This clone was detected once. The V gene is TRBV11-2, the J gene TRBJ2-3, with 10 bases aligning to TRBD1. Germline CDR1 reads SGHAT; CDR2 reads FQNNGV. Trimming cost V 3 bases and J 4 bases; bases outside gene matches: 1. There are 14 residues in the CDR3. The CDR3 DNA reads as TGTGCCAGCAGCTTGGGACAGGGGCCAGATACGCAGTATTTT. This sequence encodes CASSLGQGPDTQYF.

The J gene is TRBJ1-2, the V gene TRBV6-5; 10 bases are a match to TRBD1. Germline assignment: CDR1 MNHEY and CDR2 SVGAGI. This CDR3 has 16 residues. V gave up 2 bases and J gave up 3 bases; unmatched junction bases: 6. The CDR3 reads CASSYRRTGGYYGYTF. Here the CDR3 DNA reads TGTGCCAGCAGTTACAGAAGGACAGGGGGTTACTATGGCTACACCTTC.

The CDR3 DNA sequence: TGTGCCAGCAGCTTAGCTCGCCTAGCGGGTAACGAGCAGTTCTTC. Protein: CASSLARLAGNEQFF. V and J are TRBV7-2 and TRBJ2-1, with 8 bases lining up with TRBD2. There are 15 residues in the CDR3. The V gene end was trimmed by 0 bases and the J gene end by 10 bases; junction bases not matched to a gene: 8. Germline-derived CDR1 and CDR2 are SGHTA and FQGNSA.

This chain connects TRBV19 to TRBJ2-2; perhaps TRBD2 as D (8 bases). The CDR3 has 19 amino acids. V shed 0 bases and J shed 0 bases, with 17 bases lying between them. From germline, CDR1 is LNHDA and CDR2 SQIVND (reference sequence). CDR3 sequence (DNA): TGTGCCAGTAGTATAGATAGCGGGACAGCCTTCGCGAACACCGGGGAGCTGTTTTTT. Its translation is CASSIDSGTAFANTGELFF.

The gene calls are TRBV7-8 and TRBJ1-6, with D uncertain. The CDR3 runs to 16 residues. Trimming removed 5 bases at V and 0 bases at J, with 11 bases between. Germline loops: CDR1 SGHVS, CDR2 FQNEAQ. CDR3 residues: CASSPILSSYNSPLHF. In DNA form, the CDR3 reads TGTGCCAGCAGCCCCATACTAAGCTCCTATAATTCACCCCTCCACTTT.

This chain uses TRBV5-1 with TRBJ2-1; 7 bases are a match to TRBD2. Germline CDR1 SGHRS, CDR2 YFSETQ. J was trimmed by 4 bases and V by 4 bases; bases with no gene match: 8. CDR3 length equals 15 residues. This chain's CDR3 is CASSRFSGSYNEQFF. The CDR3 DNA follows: TGCGCCAGCAGCCGTTTTAGCGGGTCGTACAATGAGCAGTTCTTC.

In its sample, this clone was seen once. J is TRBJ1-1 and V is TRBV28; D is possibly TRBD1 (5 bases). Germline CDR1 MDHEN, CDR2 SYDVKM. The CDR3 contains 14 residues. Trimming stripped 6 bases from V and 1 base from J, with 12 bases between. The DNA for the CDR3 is TGTGCCAGCAGAATCATTACAGGGAACACTGAAGCTTTCTTT. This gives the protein CASRIITGNTEAFF.

The CDR3: CASSRRPRDRGTYYTEAFF. In DNA form, the CDR3 reads TGTGCCAGCAGTCGACGACCCCGGGACAGGGGCACCTACTACACTGAAGCTTTCTTT. J is TRBJ1-1 and V is TRBV27; 10 nucleotides align to TRBD1. The CDR3 is 19 residues long. Trimming took 5 bases from V and 3 from J; bases not matched to a gene: 18. Germline values: CDR1 MNHEY, CDR2 SMNVEV (reference sequence).

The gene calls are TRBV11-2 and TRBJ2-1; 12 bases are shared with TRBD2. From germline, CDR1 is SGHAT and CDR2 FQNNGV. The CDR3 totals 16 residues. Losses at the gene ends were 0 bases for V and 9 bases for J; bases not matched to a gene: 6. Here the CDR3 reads CASSLDSTSGSSEQFF. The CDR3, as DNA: TGTGCCAGCAGCTTAGATTCGACTAGCGGGAGTAGTGAGCAGTTCTTC.

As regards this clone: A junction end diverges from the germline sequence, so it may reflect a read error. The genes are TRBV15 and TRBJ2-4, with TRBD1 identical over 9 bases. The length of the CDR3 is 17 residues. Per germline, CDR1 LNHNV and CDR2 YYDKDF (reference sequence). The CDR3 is CATSRRLGTGSKNSQYF. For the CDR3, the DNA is TGTGCCACCAGCAGGAGGCTTGGGACAGGGTCCAAAAACAGTCAGTACTTC.

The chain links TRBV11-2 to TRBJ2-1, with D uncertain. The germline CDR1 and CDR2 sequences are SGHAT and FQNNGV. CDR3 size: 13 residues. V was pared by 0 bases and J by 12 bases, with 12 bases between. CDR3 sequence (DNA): TGTGCCAGCAGCTTAGATACGAGTTGGAGGCAGTTCTTC. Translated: CASSLDTSWRQFF.

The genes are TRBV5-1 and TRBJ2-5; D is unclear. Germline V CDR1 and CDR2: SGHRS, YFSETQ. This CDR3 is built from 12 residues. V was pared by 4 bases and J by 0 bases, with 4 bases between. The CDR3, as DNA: TGCGCCAGCAGCGGCCACCAAGAGACCCAGTACTTC. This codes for CASSGHQETQYF.

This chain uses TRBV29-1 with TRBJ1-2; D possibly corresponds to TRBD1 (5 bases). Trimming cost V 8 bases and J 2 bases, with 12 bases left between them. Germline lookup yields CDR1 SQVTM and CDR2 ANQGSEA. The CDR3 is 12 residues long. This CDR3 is CSTGQGNYGYTF. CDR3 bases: TGCAGCACTGGGCAGGGAAACTATGGCTACACCTTC. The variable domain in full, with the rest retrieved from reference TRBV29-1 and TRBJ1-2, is SAVISQKPSRDICQRGTSLTIQCQVDSQVTMMFWYRQQPGQSLTLIATANQGSEATYESGFVIDKFPISRPNLTFSTLTVSNMSPEDSSIYLCSTGQGNYGYTFGSGTRLTVV.

The CDR3 DNA reads as TGTGCCAGCAGTTTCTGGAGCGGGGGTCGCTACGAGCAGTACTTC. It specifies CASSFWSGGRYEQYF. This chain joins TRBV27 and TRBJ2-7; 8 bases agree with TRBD2. This CDR3 comprises 15 residues. Germline loops: CDR1 MNHEY, CDR2 SMNVEV (reference sequence). V dropped 3 bases and J dropped 3; count of bases not matched to a gene: 7.

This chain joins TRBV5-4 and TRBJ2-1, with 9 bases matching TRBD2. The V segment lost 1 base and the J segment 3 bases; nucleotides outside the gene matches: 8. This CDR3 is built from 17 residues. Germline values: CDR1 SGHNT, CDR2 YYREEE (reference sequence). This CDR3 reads CASSLNRGSGSYNEQFF. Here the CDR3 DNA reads TGTGCCAGCAGCTTGAATCGGGGTAGCGGGAGCTACAATGAGCAGTTCTTC. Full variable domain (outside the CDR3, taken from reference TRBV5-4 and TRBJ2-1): ETGVTQSPTHLIKTRGQQVTLRCSSQSGHNTVSWYQQALGQGPQFIFQYYREEENGRGNFPPRFSGLQFPNYSSELNVNALELDDSALYLCASSLNRGSGSYNEQFFGPGTRLTVL.

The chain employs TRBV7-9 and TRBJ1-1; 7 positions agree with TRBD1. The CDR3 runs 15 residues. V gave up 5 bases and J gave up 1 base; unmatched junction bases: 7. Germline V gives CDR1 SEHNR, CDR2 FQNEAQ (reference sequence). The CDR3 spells CASSLRDSRNTEAFF. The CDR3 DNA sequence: TGTGCCAGCAGCCTCAGGGACAGCAGGAACACTGAAGCTTTCTTT.

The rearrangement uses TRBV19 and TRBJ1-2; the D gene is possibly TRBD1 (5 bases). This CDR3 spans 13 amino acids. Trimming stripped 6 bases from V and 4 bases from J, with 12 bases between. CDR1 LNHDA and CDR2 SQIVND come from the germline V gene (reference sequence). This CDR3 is CASSQGIGYGYTF. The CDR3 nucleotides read TGTGCCAGTAGCCAGGGCATCGGCTATGGCTACACCTTC.

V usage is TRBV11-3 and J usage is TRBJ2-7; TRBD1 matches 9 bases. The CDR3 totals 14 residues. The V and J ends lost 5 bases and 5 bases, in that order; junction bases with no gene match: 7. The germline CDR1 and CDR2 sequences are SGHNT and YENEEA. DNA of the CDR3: TGTGCCAGCAGCCCCGGGACAGGGCTTCACGAGCAGTACTTC. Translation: CASSPGTGLHEQYF.